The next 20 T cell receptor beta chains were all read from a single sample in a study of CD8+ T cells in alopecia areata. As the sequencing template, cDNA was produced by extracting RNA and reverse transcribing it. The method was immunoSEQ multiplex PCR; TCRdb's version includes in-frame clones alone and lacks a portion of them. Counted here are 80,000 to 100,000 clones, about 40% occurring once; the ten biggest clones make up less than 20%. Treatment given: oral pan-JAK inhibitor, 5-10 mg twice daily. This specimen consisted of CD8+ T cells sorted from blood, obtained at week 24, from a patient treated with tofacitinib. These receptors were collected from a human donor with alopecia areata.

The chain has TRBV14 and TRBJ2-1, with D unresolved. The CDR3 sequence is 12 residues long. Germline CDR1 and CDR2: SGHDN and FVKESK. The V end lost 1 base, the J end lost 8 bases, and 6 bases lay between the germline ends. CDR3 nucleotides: TGTGCCAGCAGCCAAGGTGTATATGAGCAGTTCTTC. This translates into CASSQGVYEQFF.

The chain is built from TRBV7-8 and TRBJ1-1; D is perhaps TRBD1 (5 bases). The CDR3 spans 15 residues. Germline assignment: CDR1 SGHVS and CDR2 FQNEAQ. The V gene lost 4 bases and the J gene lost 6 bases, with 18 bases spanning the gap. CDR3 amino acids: CASSSPGGRGPEAFF. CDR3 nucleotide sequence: TGTGCCAGCAGCTCCCCGGGGGGTCGGGGCCCTGAAGCTTTCTTT.

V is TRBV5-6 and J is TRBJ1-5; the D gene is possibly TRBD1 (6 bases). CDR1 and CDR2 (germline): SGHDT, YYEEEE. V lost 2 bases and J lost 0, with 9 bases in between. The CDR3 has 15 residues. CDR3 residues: CASSFGTLSNQPQHF. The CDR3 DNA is TGTGCCAGCAGCTTTGGGACACTTAGCAATCAGCCCCAGCATTTT.

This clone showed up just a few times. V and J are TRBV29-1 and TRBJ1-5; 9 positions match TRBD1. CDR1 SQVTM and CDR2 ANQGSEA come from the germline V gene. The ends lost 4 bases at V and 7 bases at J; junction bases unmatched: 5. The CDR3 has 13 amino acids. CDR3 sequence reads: CSVGQGVGQPQHF. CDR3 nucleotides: TGCAGCGTTGGACAGGGGGTGGGGCAGCCCCAGCATTTT.

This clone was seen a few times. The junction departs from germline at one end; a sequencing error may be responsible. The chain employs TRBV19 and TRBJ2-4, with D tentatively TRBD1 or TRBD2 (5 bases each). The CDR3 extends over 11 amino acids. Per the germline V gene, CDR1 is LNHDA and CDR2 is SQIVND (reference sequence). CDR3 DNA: TGTGCCAGTAGTAGAGGGGCCTCCCGGGACTTC. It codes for CASSRGASRDF.

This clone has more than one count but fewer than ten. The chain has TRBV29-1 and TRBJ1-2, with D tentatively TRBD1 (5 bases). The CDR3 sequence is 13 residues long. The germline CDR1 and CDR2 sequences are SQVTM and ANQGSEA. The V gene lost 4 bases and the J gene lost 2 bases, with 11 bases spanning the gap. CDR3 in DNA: TGCAGCGTTGGCGGGGACGAGAACTATGGCTACACCTTC. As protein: CSVGGDENYGYTF.

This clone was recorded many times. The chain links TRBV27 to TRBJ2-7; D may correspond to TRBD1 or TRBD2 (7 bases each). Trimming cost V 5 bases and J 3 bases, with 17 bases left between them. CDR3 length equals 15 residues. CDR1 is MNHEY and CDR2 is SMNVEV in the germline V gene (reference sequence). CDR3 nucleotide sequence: TGTGCCAGCAGTGTGGGAGGGACAGAGCTCTACGAGCAGTACTTC. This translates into CASSVGGTELYEQYF.

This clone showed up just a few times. DNA of the CDR3: TGCAGCGTGAAAGCCGCCCAGGGAAACTCCTACAATGAGCAGTTCTTC. Its protein product is CSVKAAQGNSYNEQFF. This rearrangement joins TRBV29-1 to TRBJ2-1; possible D gene TRBD1, 5 bases. Trimming removed 6 bases from V and 0 bases from J, with 18 bases in between. The CDR3 is 16 residues long. Per the germline V gene, CDR1 is SQVTM and CDR2 is ANQGSEA.

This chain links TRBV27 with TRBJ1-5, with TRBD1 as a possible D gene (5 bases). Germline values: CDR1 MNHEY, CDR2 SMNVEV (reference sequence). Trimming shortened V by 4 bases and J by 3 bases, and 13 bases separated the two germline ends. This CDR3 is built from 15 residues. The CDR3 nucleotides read TGTGCCAGCAGTTCGGGAGGACACACCAATCAGCCCCAGCATTTT. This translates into CASSSGGHTNQPQHF.

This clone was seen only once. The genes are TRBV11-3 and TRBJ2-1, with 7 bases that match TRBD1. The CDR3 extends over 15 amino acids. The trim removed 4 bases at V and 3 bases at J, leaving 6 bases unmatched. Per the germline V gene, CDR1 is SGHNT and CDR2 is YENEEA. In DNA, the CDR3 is TGTGCCAGCAGCTCCTACACAGGGGACTACAATGAGCAGTTCTTC. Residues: CASSSYTGDYNEQFF.

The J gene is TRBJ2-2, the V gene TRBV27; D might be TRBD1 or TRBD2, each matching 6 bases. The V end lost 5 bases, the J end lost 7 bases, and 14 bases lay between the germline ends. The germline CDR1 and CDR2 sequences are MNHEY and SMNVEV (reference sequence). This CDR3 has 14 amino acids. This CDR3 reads CASSPRGAFGELFF. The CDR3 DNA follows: TGTGCCAGCAGTCCAAGGGGGGCCTTCGGGGAGCTGTTTTTT.

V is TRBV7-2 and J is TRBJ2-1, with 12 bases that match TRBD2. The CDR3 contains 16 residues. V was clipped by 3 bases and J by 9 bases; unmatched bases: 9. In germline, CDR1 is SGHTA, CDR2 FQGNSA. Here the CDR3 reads CASSFLAGGPGSEQFF. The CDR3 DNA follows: TGTGCCAGCAGCTTCCTAGCGGGAGGGCCCGGATCTGAGCAGTTCTTC.

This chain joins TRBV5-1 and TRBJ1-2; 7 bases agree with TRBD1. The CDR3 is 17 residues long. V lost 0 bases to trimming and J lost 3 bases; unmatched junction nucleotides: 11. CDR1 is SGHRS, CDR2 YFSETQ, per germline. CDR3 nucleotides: TGCGCCAGCAGCTTGGCCAGCGGGAAAGACAGGGACTATGGCTACACCTTC. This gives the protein CASSLASGKDRDYGYTF.

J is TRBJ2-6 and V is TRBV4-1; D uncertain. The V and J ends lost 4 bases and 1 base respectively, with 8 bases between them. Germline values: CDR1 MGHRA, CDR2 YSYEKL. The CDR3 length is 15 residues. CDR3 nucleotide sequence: TGCGCCAGCAGCCGCCGCGTGTCTGGGGCCAACGTCCTGACTTTC. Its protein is CASSRRVSGANVLTF.

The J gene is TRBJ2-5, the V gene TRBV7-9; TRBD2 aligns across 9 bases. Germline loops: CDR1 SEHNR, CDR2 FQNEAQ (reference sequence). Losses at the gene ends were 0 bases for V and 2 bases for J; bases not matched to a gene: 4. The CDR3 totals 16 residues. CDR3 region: CASSLAASGIQETQYF. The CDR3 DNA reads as TGTGCCAGCAGCTTAGCGGCTAGCGGGATTCAAGAGACCCAGTACTTC.

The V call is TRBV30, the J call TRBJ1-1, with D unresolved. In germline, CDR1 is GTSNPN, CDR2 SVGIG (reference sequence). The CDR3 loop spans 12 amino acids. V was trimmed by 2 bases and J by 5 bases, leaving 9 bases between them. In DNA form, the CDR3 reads TGTGCCTGGAGTCCTACACAGACTGAAGCTTTCTTT. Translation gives CAWSPTQTEAFF.

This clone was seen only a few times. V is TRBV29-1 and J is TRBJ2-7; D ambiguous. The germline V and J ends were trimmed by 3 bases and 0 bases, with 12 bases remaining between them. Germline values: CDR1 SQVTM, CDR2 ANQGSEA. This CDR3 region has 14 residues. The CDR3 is CSVDLPDSSYEQYF. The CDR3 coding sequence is TGCAGCGTTGACTTGCCGGATAGCTCCTACGAGCAGTACTTC.

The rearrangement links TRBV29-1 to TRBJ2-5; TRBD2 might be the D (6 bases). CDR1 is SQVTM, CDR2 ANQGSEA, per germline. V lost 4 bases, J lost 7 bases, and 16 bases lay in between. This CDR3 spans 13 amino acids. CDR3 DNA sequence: TGCAGCGTTGTCGGGACGGACGGGGGGACCCAGTACTTC. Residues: CSVVGTDGGTQYF. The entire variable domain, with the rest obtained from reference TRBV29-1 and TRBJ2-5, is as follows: SAVISQKPSRDICQRGTSLTIQCQVDSQVTMMFWYRQQPGQSLTLIATANQGSEATYESGFVIDKFPISRPNLTFSTLTVSNMSPEDSSIYLCSVVGTDGGTQYFGPGTRLLVL.

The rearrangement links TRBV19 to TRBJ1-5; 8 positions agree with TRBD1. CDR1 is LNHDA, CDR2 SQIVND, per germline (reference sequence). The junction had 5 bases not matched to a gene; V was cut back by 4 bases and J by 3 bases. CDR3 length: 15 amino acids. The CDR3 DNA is TGTGCCAGTAGTACCCGACAGGGGCCCAATCAGCCCCAGCATTTT. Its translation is CASSTRQGPNQPQHF.

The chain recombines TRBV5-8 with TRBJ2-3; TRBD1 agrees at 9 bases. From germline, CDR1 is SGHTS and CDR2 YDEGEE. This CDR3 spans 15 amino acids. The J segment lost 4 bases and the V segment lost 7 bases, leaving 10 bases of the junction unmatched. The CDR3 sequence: CASRATGGAADTQYF. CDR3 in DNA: TGTGCCAGCCGAGCTACAGGGGGCGCGGCAGATACGCAGTATTTT. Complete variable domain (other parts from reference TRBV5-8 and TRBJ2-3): EAGVTQSPTHLIKTRGQQATLRCSPISGHTSVYWYQQALGLGLQFLLWYDEGEERNRGNFPPRFSGRQFPNYSSELNVNALELEDSALYLCASRATGGAADTQYFGPGTRLTVL.